The sequence of this T cell receptor beta chain was determined in a study of OX40 agonist ivuxolimab in advanced cancers. The protocol was immunoSEQ multiplex PCR, while the TCRdb copy is restricted to in-frame clones and leaves out a portion. The sample lists roughly 80,000 clones, about 88% occurring once. The CDR3 is 16 residues long. The V end was cut by 0 bases, the J end by 1 base, with 12 bases between. The germline V gene encodes CDR1 ENHRY and CDR2 SYGVKD. This clone was counted between two and nine times. V gene TRBV10-3 combines with J gene TRBJ1-1; perhaps TRBD1 as D (5 bases). This receptor was obtained from an adult with an advanced solid tumor such as melanoma, head and neck, liver or kidney cancer. Sequencing used CD4+ or CD8+ T cells sorted from blood, obtained in a trial of the OX40 agonist ivuxolimab. CDR3 nucleotides: TGTGCCATCAGTGAGTCGGCAGGGCGAAAGAACACTGAAGCTTTCTTT. This translates into CAISESAGRKNTEAFF.